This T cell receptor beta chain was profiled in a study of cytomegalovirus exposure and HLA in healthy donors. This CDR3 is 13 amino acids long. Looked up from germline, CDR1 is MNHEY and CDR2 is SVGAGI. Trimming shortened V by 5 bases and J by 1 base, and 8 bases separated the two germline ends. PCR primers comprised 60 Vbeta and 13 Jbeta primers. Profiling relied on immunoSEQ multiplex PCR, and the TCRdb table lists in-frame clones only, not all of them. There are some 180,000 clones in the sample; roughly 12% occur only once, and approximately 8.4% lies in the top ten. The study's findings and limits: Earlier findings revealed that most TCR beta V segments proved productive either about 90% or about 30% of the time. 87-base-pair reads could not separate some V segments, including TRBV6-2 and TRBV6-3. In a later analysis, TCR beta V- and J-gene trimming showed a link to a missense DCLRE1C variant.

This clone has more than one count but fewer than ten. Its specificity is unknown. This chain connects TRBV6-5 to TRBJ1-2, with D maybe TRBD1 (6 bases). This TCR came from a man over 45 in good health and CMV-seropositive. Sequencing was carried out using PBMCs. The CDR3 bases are TGTGCCAGCAGTCAGGGGCTTAACTATGGCTACACCTTC. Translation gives CASSQGLNYGYTF.